These 31 T cell receptor beta chains were all obtained from the same sample, sequenced in a study of T cells in severe cutaneous drug reactions. Carbamazepine had induced Stevens-Johnson syndrome or toxic epidermal necrolysis in the sequenced donors. Libraries were made by iRepertoire multiplex PCR with TCR subtype-specific primers for bulk and single-cell sequencing. TCRdb processed the multiplex PCR reads again and assigns one entry to each CDR3 protein, with no DNA. The listing contains 20,000 to 25,000 distinct CDR3 sequences. The sequencing input was PBMCs. Every receptor here comes from a human donor with toxic epidermal necrolysis, a severe cutaneous drug reaction.

The chain couples TRBV20-1 to TRBJ2-3; the TCRdb D gene call, TRBD1, has no DNA to confirm it. This CDR3 contains 17 residues. CDR1 DFQATT and CDR2 SNEGSKA come from the germline V gene (reference sequence). The CDR3 protein is CSAPTPRGTETTDTQYF.

The V and J genes are TRBV29-1 and TRBJ2-1; the TRBD1 assignment by TCRdb is unverifiable without DNA. Germline lookup yields CDR1 SQVTM and CDR2 ANQGSEA. This CDR3 is built from 14 residues. The CDR3 sequence is CSVDREGVYNEQFF.

The chain recombines TRBV4-2 with TRBJ2-3; TCRdb gives TRBD1 as the D gene, but with no DNA this cannot be confirmed. The CDR3 is made up of 17 amino acids. Germline CDR1 is LGHNA and CDR2 is YNFKEQ. CDR3 region: CASSQVAGQSRTDTQYF.

This chain uses TRBV3-1 with TRBJ2-7. Per germline, CDR1 LGHDT and CDR2 YNNKEL (reference sequence). The CDR3 contains 12 residues. The CDR3 protein is CASSQDLSEQYF.

V and J are TRBV6-5 and TRBJ2-7; TCRdb's D call of TRBD1 is untestable without DNA. This CDR3 has 14 residues. CDR1 MNHEY and CDR2 SVGAGI come from the germline V gene. CDR3: CASSPGGGTYEQYF.

The V gene is TRBV19, the J gene TRBJ2-3; TCRdb designates TRBD2, a call that cannot be tested without DNA. The V gene's germline CDR1 is LNHDA and CDR2 SQIVND (reference sequence). The CDR3 consists of 15 residues. This CDR3 reads CASKELARGTDTQYF.

The chain couples TRBV27 to TRBJ2-7; TCRdb selects TRBD1, and the lack of DNA leaves this call unchecked. The CDR3 sequence is 14 residues long. CDR1 and CDR2 (germline): MNHEY, SMNVEV (reference sequence). The CDR3: CASSGTVSSYEQYF.

This chain connects TRBV20-1 to TRBJ2-1; TCRdb's D call of TRBD2 is untestable without DNA. The CDR3 has 13 amino acids. Germline CDR1 reads DFQATT; CDR2 reads SNEGSKA (reference sequence). The CDR3 sequence: CSASASVYNEQFF.

The chain employs TRBV6-1 and TRBJ1-5; TCRdb gives TRBD1 as the D gene, but with no DNA this cannot be confirmed. This CDR3 has 15 residues. Looked up from germline, CDR1 is MNHNS and CDR2 is SASEGT. CDR3 sequence reads: CASSTVAGGNQPQHF.

J is TRBJ2-1 and V is TRBV28; TCRdb picks TRBD2, but there is no DNA to check that call. The germline V gene encodes CDR1 MDHEN and CDR2 SYDVKM. CDR3 length equals 15 residues. CDR3 in amino acids: CASSSPGTSGRSKFF.

The chain recombines TRBV29-1 with TRBJ1-4; TCRdb's assignment of TRBD1 cannot be checked, as there is no DNA. Germline CDR1 is SQVTM and CDR2 is ANQGSEA. CDR3 length: 11 residues. CDR3 region: CSARGSEKLFF.

This chain connects TRBV28 to TRBJ2-7; TCRdb picks TRBD2, but there is no DNA to check that call. The CDR3 has 13 amino acids. In germline, CDR1 is MDHEN, CDR2 SYDVKM. CDR3 protein: CATFGTSGYEQYF. The full variable domain, rest sourced from reference TRBV28 and TRBJ2-7, is DVKVTQSSRYLVKRTGEKVFLECVQDMDHENMFWYRQDPGLGLRLIYFSYDVKMKEKGDIPEGYSVSREKKERFSLILESASTNQTSMYLCATFGTSGYEQYFGPGTRLTVT.

The rearrangement uses TRBV24-1 and TRBJ2-5. CDR1 is KGHDR and CDR2 is SFDVKD in the germline V gene. This CDR3 has 14 residues. CDR3 protein: CATSDFAEEETQYF.

The chain employs TRBV20-1 and TRBJ1-2; TCRdb returns TRBD1, unconfirmable since there is no DNA. Germline CDR1 is DFQATT and CDR2 is SNEGSKA (reference sequence). CDR3 size: 16 residues. The CDR3 loop is CSARDLGGRLNYGYTF.

The CDR3 loop reads CSVDNSSGANVLTF. The chain combines TRBV29-1 with TRBJ2-6. The CDR3 sequence is 14 residues long. Per the germline V gene, CDR1 is SQVTM and CDR2 is ANQGSEA. Combining the CDR3 with reference TRBV29-1 and TRBJ2-6 gives the whole variable domain SAVISQKPSRDICQRGTSLTIQCQVDSQVTMMFWYRQQPGQSLTLIATANQGSEATYESGFVIDKFPISRPNLTFSTLTVSNMSPEDSSIYLCSVDNSSGANVLTFGAGSRLTVL.

The chain is built from TRBV4-2 and TRBJ2-5. CDR3 length: 15 amino acids. Germline assignment: CDR1 LGHNA and CDR2 YNFKEQ. CDR3 region: CASSQDGRFQETQYF.

This chain uses TRBV2 with TRBJ1-5. The CDR3 sequence is 12 residues long. CDR1 SNHLY and CDR2 FYNNEI come from the germline V gene. This CDR3 is CATSGSNQPQHF.

V gene TRBV20-1 combines with J gene TRBJ1-2. This CDR3 region has 11 residues. From germline, CDR1 is DFQATT and CDR2 SNEGSKA (reference sequence). CDR3 residues: CMGGANYGYTF.

The chain joins TRBV5-3 to TRBJ2-5; the D call of TRBD1 rests on TCRdb alone, since no DNA is present to check it. TRBV5-3 belongs to the ORF category, with a function that is uncertain. This CDR3 contains 13 residues. CDR3 sequence: CARSQDSQETQYF.

V gene TRBV5-1 combines with J gene TRBJ2-7. The CDR3 runs 13 residues. The germline V gene has CDR1 SGHRS and CDR2 YFSETQ. CDR3: CASRPDNSYEQYF.

In terms of frequency, this clonotype is medium-sized. The chain combines TRBV6-1 with TRBJ1-5; TCRdb's assignment of TRBD1 cannot be checked, as there is no DNA. Germline values: CDR1 MNHNS, CDR2 SASEGT. This CDR3 is 14 amino acids long. CDR3 region: CASHEGFSNQPQHF.

The V and J genes are TRBV18 and TRBJ1-2. The germline CDR1 and CDR2 sequences are KGHSH and LQKENI. There are 14 residues in the CDR3. The chain's CDR3 is CASSPPRQVYGYTF.

The CDR3 sequence: CASSILADSYNEQFF. This chain links TRBV5-1 with TRBJ2-1; lacking DNA, the TRBD2 call made by TCRdb goes unchecked. Looked up from germline, CDR1 is SGHRS and CDR2 is YFSETQ. This CDR3 region has 15 residues.

J is TRBJ1-5 and V is TRBV4-3. Per the germline V gene, CDR1 is LGHNA and CDR2 is YSLEER. This CDR3 contains 16 residues. CDR3 sequence: CASSQDSRNSNQPQHF.

This clonotype is medium-sized by frequency. This chain joins TRBV29-1 and TRBJ2-3; TCRdb names TRBD1, which stays unverified in the absence of DNA. In germline, CDR1 is SQVTM, CDR2 ANQGSEA. The length of the CDR3 is 13 residues. This CDR3 reads CSVPLGTTDTQYF.

CDR3 sequence: CSVDDGLGYNEQFF. The chain carries TRBV29-1 and TRBJ2-1; TCRdb gives TRBD2 as the D gene, but with no DNA this cannot be confirmed. The CDR3 covers 14 residues. Per germline, CDR1 SQVTM and CDR2 ANQGSEA.

The chain recombines TRBV28 with TRBJ2-7. This CDR3 is built from 14 residues. Germline values: CDR1 MDHEN, CDR2 SYDVKM. Here the CDR3 reads CASSLSGSPYEQYF. The complete variable domain, with remaining parts taken from reference TRBV28 and TRBJ2-7, reads DVKVTQSSRYLVKRTGEKVFLECVQDMDHENMFWYRQDPGLGLRLIYFSYDVKMKEKGDIPEGYSVSREKKERFSLILESASTNQTSMYLCASSLSGSPYEQYFGPGTRLTVT.

V usage is TRBV29-1 and J usage is TRBJ2-7; TCRdb gives TRBD2 as the D gene, but with no DNA this cannot be confirmed. The CDR3 length is 14 residues. Per germline, CDR1 SQVTM and CDR2 ANQGSEA. CDR3 protein: CSVEIIGGVHEQYF.

The gene calls are TRBV19 and TRBJ2-3. The germline V gene encodes CDR1 LNHDA and CDR2 SQIVND (reference sequence). The CDR3 consists of 15 residues. The CDR3 is CASSLDRLSTDTQYF.

The V call is TRBV3-1, the J call TRBJ2-1. The CDR3 consists of 13 residues. CDR1 and CDR2 from the germline V gene are LGHDT and YNNKEL (reference sequence). The CDR3 here is CASSLEDYNEQFF.

This sequence joins TRBV20-1 and TRBJ2-7; TCRdb designates TRBD2, a call that cannot be tested without DNA. The length of the CDR3 is 16 residues. The V gene's germline CDR1 is DFQATT and CDR2 SNEGSKA (reference sequence). The CDR3 is CSARDHGTTSSGEQYF.